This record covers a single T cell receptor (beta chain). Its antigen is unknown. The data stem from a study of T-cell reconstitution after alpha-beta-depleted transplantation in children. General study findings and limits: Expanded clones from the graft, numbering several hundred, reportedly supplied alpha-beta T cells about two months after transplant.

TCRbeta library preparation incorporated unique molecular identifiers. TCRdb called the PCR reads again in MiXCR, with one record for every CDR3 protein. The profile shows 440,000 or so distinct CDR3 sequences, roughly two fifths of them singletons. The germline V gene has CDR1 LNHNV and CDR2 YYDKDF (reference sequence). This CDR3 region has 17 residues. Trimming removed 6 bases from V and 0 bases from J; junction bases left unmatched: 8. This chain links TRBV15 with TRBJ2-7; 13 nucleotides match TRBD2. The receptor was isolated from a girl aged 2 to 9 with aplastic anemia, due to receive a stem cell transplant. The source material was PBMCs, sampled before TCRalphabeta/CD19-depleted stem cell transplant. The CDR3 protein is CATSPGLAGVFSYEQYF. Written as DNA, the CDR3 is TGTGCCACCAGTCCCGGACTAGCGGGAGTGTTCTCCTACGAGCAGTACTTC.